The 7 T cell receptor beta chains below all came from one sample that was sequenced in a study of glioma-infiltrating T cells. TCR alpha and beta CDR3 regions were amplified from RNA using iRepertoire nested multiplex PCR. TCRdb processed the multiplex PCR reads anew with MiXCR; each CDR3 protein has one entry. Among roughly 350,000 distinct CDR3 sequences listed, about two fifths were seen once. Sequenced material: glioma tissue, nonneoplastic brain tissue, or PBMCs (not recorded which). The receptors were gathered from a human donor with low-grade glioma or glioblastoma, undergoing nonglioma brain surgery, or in good health (not recorded which).

This clonotype has just a few counts. V gene TRBV27 combines with J gene TRBJ2-1; D remains unclear. The V and J ends lost 2 bases and 8 bases respectively, with 13 bases between them. CDR1 is MNHEY and CDR2 is SMNVEV in the germline V gene (reference sequence). The CDR3 runs to 14 residues. The CDR3 protein is CASSLMSVFDEQFF. The CDR3 DNA reads TGTGCCAGCAGTTTAATGTCAGTTTTCGATGAGCAGTTCTTC.

In its sample, this clonotype was seen many times. This chain joins TRBV27 and TRBJ1-1, with D possibly matching TRBD1 (5 bases). V was shortened by 4 bases and J by 3 bases, with 12 bases between the two germline ends. This CDR3 is built from 14 residues. Germline values: CDR1 MNHEY, CDR2 SMNVEV (reference sequence). The CDR3, as DNA: TGTGCCAGCAGTTCCCTAGAAGGGGACACTGAAGCTTTCTTT. Its protein product is CASSSLEGDTEAFF.

In this sample, this clonotype turned up many times. The J gene is TRBJ1-1, the V gene TRBV6-2 or TRBV6-3, with TRBD1 as a possible D gene (5 bases). In germline, CDR1 is MNHEY, CDR2 SVGEGT. V gave up 4 bases and J gave up 2 bases, with 11 bases separating them. The CDR3 contains 14 residues. The CDR3 loop is CASSSGTVNTEAFF. Written as DNA, the CDR3 is TGTGCCAGCAGTTCCGGGACTGTTAACACTGAAGCTTTCTTT.

Notes on this clonotype: One base away lies a much larger clone, so this may be a sequencing read error. The V call is TRBV27, the J call TRBJ2-7; TRBD1 matches at 9 bases. The trim removed 8 bases at V and 10 bases at J, leaving 15 bases unmatched. Germline-derived CDR1 and CDR2 are MNHEY and SMNVEV (reference sequence). The CDR3 covers 14 residues. Written as DNA, the CDR3 is TGTGCCAGCCGCCTTGGGGACAGGGTCGGAGACCAGTACTTC. Its translation is CASRLGDRVGDQYF.

The V and J genes are TRBV27 and TRBJ1-2; 12 nucleotides line up with TRBD1. Germline values: CDR1 MNHEY, CDR2 SMNVEV (reference sequence). V lost 3 bases to trimming and J lost 4 bases; unmatched junction nucleotides: 6. CDR3 length: 16 amino acids. CDR3 sequence (DNA): TGTGCCAGCAGTTTGGGACAGGGGGCGCAACGCTATGGCTACACCTTC. Translation: CASSLGQGAQRYGYTF.

In nucleotides, the CDR3 is TGTGCCAGCAGCGAGCCGGGGGGGGAGCAGTACTTC. As protein: CASSEPGGEQYF. The chain recombines TRBV7-9 with TRBJ2-7, with 8 bases that match TRBD2. Trimming removed 5 bases from V and 7 bases from J; junction bases left unmatched: 4. This CDR3 is built from 12 residues. CDR1 and CDR2 (germline): SEHNR, FQNEAQ (reference sequence).

With respect to this clonotype: A much bigger clone sits one base away, suggesting this may be a read error. The rearrangement joins TRBV28 to TRBJ1-5, with D unclear. There are 14 residues in the CDR3. The V gene's germline CDR1 is MDHEN and CDR2 SYDVKM. The ends were cut back, 2 bases at V and 5 bases at J, with 10 bases in the middle. CDR3: CASSLVRNYQPQHF. CDR3 sequence (DNA): TGTGCCAGCAGTTTAGTAAGGAATTATCAGCCCCAGCATTTT.